This T cell receptor beta chain derives from a study of STAT5B mutations in CD4+ large granular lymphocyte leukemia. Findings and limits, study-wide: TRBV06-family usage was enriched in top patient clones (8/27) versus controls (2/35). About 26% of private leukemic clonotypes occurred rarely in other patients' non-leukemic repertoires.

The protocol was immunoSEQ multiplex PCR, while the TCRdb copy is restricted to in-frame clones and leaves out a portion. The sample has about 40,000 clones; roughly 76% are singletons. Comments on this clone: Its antigen is unidentified.

CDR3 length equals 15 residues. Trimming stripped 0 bases from V and 4 bases from J, with 12 bases between. Germline V lookup: CDR1 SGHRS, CDR2 YFSETQ. The chain carries TRBV5-1 and TRBJ2-3; either TRBD1 or TRBD2 may fit D (6 bases each). The receptor's source is a human donor in good health. The sequenced sample consisted of CD4+ T cells from blood buffy coats. CDR3 amino acids: CASSLEGGRSDTQYF. CDR3 coding DNA: TGCGCCAGCAGCTTGGAAGGGGGGCGGTCAGATACGCAGTATTTT.